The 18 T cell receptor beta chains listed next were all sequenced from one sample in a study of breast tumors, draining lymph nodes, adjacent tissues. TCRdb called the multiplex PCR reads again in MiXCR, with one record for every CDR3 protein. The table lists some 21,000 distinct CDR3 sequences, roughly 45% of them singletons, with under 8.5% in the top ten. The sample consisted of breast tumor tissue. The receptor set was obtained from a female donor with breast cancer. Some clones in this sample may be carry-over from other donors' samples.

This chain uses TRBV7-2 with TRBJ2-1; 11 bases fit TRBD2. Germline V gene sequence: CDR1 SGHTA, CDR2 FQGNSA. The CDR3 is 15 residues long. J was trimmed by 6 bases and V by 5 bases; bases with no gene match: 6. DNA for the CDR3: TGTGCCAGCAGCGTACTAGCGGGAGTGGTCAATGAGCAGTTCTTC. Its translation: CASSVLAGVVNEQFF.

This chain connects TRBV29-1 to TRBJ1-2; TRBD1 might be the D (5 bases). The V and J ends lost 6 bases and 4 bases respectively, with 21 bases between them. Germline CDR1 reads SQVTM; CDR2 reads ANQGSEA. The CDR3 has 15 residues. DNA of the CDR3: TGCAGCGTCACGGGACTAGCGGGGGGTAGCTATGGCTACACCTTC. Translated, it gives CSVTGLAGGSYGYTF.

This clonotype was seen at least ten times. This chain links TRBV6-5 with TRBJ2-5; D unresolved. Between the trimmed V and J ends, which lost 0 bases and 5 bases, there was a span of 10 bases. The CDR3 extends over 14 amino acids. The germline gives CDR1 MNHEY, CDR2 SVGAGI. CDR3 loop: CASSYSLMVETQYF. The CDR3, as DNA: TGTGCCAGCAGTTACTCGTTGATGGTGGAGACCCAGTACTTC.

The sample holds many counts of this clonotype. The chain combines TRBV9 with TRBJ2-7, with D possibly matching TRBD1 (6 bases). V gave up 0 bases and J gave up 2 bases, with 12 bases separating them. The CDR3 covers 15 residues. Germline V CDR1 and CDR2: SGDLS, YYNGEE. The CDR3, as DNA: TGTGCCAGCAGCGTAGGCATCGGGACAACCTACGAGCAGTACTTC. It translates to CASSVGIGTTYEQYF.

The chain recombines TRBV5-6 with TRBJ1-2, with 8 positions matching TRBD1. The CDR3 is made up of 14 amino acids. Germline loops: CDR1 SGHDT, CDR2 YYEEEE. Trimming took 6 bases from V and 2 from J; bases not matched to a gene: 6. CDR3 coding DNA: TGTGCCAGCACCCGGGACAGGAGGAACTATGGCTACACCTTC. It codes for CASTRDRRNYGYTF.

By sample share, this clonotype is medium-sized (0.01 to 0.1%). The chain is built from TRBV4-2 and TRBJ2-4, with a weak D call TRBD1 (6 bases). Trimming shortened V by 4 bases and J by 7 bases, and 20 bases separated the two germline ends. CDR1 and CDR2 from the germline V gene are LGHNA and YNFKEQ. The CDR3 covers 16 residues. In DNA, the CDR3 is TGTGCCAGCAGCCCGTCCCTCTCCCGACAGGCTAACATTCAGTACTTC. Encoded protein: CASSPSLSRQANIQYF.

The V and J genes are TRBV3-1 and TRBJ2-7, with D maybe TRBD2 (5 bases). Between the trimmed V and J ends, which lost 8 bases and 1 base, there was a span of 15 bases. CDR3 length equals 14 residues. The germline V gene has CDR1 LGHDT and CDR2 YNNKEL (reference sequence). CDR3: CASGLDYRSYEQYF. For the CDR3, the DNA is TGTGCCAGCGGTCTCGACTACCGGTCCTACGAGCAGTACTTC.

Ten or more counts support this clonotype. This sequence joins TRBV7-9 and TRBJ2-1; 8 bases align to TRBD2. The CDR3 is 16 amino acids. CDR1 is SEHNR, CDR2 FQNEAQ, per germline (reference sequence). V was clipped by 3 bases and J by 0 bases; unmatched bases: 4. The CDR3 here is CASSFRTSHSYNEQFF. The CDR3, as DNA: TGTGCCAGCAGCTTCCGGACTAGCCACTCCTACAATGAGCAGTTCTTC.

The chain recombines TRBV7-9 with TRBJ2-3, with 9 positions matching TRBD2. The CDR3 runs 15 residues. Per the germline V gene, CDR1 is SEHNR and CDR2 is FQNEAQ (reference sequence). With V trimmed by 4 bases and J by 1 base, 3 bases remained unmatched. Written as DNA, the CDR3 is TGTGCCAGCAGCTCGCGGGGGGGCGGCACAGATACGCAGTATTTT. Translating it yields CASSSRGGGTDTQYF.

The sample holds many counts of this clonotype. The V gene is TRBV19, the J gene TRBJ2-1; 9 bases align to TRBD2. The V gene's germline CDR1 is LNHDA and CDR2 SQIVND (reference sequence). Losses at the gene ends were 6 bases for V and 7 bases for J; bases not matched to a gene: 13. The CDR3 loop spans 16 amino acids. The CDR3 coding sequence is TGTGCCAGTAGAGGGATAGCGGGAGTAAGTGATAATGAGCAGTTCTTC. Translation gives CASRGIAGVSDNEQFF.

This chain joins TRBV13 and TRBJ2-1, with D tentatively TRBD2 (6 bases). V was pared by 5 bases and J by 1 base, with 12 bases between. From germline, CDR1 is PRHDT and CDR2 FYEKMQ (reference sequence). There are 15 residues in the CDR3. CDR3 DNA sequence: TGTGCCAGCAGCGAGCCCGGAGGGTCCTACAATGAGCAGTTCTTC. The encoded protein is CASSEPGGSYNEQFF.

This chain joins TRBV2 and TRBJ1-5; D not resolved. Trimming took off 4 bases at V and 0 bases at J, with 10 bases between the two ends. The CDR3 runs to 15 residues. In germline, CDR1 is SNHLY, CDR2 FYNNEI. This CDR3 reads CASSGEEYSNQPQHF. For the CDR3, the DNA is TGTGCCAGCAGTGGGGAGGAGTATAGCAATCAGCCCCAGCATTTT.

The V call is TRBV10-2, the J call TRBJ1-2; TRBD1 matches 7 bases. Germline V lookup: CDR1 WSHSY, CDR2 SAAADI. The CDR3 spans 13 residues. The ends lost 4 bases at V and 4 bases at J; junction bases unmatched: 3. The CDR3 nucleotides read TGCGCCAGCAGTGCGGACAGGACCTATGGCTACACCTTC. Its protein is CASSADRTYGYTF.

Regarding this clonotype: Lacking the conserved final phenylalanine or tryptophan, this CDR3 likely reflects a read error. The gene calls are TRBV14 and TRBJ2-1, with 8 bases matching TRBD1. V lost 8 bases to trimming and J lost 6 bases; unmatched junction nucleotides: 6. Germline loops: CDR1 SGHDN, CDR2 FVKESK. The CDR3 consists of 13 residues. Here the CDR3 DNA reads TGTGCCAGCGTTGACAGGGGCCGCAATGAGCAGTTCTCC. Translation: CASVDRGRNEQFS.

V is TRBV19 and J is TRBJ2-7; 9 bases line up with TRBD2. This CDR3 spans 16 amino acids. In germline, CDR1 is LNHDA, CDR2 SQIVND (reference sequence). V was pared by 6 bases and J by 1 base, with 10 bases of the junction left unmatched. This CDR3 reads CASRMAGGVESYEQYF. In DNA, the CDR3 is TGTGCCAGTAGGATGGCGGGAGGGGTGGAGTCCTACGAGCAGTACTTC.

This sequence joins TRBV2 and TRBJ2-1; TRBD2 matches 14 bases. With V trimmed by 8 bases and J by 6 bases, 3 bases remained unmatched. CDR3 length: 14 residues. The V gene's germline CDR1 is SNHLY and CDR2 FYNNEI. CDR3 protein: CASAGTSGSNEQFF. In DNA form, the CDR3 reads TGTGCCAGCGCTGGGACTAGCGGGAGCAATGAGCAGTTCTTC.

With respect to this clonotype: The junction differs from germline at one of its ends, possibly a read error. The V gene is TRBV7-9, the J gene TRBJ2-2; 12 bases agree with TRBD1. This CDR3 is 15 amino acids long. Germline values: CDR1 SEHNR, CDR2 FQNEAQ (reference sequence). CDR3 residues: CASSSGQGASGELFF. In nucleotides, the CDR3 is TGTGCCAGCAGCTCGGGACAGGGGGCCTCCGGGGAGCTGTTTTTC.

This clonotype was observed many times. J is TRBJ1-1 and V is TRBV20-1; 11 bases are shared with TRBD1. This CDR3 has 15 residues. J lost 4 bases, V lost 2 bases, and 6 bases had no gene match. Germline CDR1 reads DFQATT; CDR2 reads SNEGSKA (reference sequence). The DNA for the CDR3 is TGCAGTGCTAGAAAGGGTGGGACAGGGGGCACTGAAGCTTTCTTT. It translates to CSARKGGTGGTEAFF.